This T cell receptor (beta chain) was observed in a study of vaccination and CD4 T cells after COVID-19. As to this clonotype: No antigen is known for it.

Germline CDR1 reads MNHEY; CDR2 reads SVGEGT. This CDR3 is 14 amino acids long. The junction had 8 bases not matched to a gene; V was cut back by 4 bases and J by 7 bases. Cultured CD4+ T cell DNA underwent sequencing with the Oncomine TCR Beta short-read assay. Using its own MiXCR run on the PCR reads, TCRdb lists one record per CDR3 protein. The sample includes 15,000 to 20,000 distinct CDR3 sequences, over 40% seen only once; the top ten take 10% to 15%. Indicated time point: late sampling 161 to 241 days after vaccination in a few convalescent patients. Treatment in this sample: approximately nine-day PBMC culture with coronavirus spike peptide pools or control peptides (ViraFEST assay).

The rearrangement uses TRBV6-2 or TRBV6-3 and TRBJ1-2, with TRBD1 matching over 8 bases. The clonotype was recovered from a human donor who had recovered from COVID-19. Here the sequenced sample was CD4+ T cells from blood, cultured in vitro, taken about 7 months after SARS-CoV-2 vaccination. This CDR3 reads CASSCRTGICGYTF. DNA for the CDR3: TGTGCCAGCAGTTGCAGGACAGGGATTTGTGGCTACACCTTC.